One sample yielded the 16 T cell receptor beta chains listed below, sequenced in a study of post-analysis software for immune sequencing data. Unique molecular identifiers had been added to the TCR beta cDNA libraries. MiXCR, applied by TCRdb to the PCR reads, yields one record per CDR3 protein. The sample lists 550,000 to 700,000 distinct CDR3 sequences; roughly 47% were seen once. Which antigens these TCRs recognize remains unknown. Points from the study as a whole: Among roughly 5 TRBV segments more frequent in patients than controls were TRBV5-6, TRBV5-1 and TRBV20-1.

The source material was blood. All receptors derive from a girl aged 5 to 17 with multiple sclerosis.

With respect to this clonotype: Possible read error: a much larger clone is one base away. This chain joins TRBV4-1 and TRBJ1-2; 9 bases fit TRBD1. Germline V gene sequence: CDR1 MGHRA, CDR2 YSYEKL. CDR3 size: 15 residues. The CDR3 sequence: CASSHRQGGDYGYIF. As DNA, the CDR3 is TGCGCCAGCAGCCACCGACAGGGGGGGGACTATGGCTACATCTTC.

This clonotype appeared a few times. The genes are TRBV4-1 and TRBJ2-1; D is ambiguous. V gave up 1 base and J gave up 10 bases, with 8 bases separating them. Germline V gene lookup returns CDR1 MGHRA and CDR2 YSYEKL. This CDR3 spans 12 amino acids. The DNA of the CDR3 is TGCGCCAGCAGCCAAGTGTCGGTAGAGCAGTTCTTC. Protein sequence: CASSQVSVEQFF.

This chain connects TRBV12-3 or TRBV12-4 to TRBJ2-1, with TRBD2 identical over 12 bases. CDR3 length equals 15 residues. With 6 bases clipped from V and 4 bases from J, the junction kept 4 bases outside the gene matches. The CDR3 protein is CASSATSGGYNEQFF. CDR3 coding DNA: TGTGCCAGCAGCGCGACTAGCGGGGGATACAATGAGCAGTTCTTC.

CDR3 residues: CAISEALQAFF. CDR3 coding DNA: TGTGCCATCAGTGAGGCCCTGCAAGCTTTCTTT. The chain couples TRBV10-3 to TRBJ1-1; D remains ambiguous. The V and J ends lost 2 bases and 9 bases respectively, with 7 bases between them. The CDR3 covers 11 residues. Germline CDR1 ENHRY, CDR2 SYGVKD.

This clonotype appeared many times. The chain has TRBV29-1 and TRBJ2-1, with D perhaps matching TRBD1 or TRBD2 (6 bases each). The CDR3 is 15 amino acids. V was pared by 7 bases and J by 2 bases, with 18 bases between. Germline V gives CDR1 SQVTM, CDR2 ANQGSEA. The CDR3 sequence is CSAGKPGGPYNEQFF. The CDR3 region has the DNA TGCAGCGCCGGGAAGCCCGGGGGCCCCTACAATGAGCAGTTCTTC.

CDR3: CASSFGSGSSYNEQFF. The CDR3 region has the DNA TGCGCCAGCAGCTTTGGGAGCGGGAGCTCCTACAATGAGCAGTTCTTC. This chain links TRBV5-1 with TRBJ2-1, with 8 bases lining up with TRBD2. V shed 2 bases and J 0 bases; nucleotides not matched to a gene: 4. From germline, CDR1 is SGHRS and CDR2 YFSETQ. CDR3 length: 16 residues.

Here the CDR3 reads CASSGRMNTEAFF. In DNA, the CDR3 is TGCGCCAGCAGTGGGCGGATGAACACTGAAGCTTTCTTT. The chain carries TRBV5-1 and TRBJ1-1, with no clear D. Germline V gene sequence: CDR1 SGHRS, CDR2 YFSETQ. V was shortened by 5 bases and J by 0 bases, with 8 bases between the two germline ends. The CDR3 loop spans 13 amino acids.

The chain employs TRBV12-3 or TRBV12-4 and TRBJ2-1; D ambiguous. V dropped 1 base and J dropped 0 bases, with 13 bases sitting between them. The CDR3 loop spans 17 amino acids. CDR3: CASSLEFGLGSYNEQFF. DNA of the CDR3: TGTGCCAGCAGTTTAGAATTCGGGCTCGGCTCCTACAATGAGCAGTTCTTC.

This clonotype was seen more than once but under ten times. The CDR3: CASSLGGTGMGEQYF. The DNA for the CDR3 is TGTGCCAGCAGCTTGGGCGGGACAGGTATGGGCGAGCAGTACTTC. V gene TRBV5-4 combines with J gene TRBJ2-7; 8 bases match TRBD1. CDR3 size: 15 residues. Looked up from germline, CDR1 is SGHNT and CDR2 is YYREEE (reference sequence). V lost 0 bases and J lost 6; bases outside the gene matches: 8.

The chain carries TRBV6-5 and TRBJ2-7; D possibly matches TRBD1 or TRBD2 (5 bases each). Trimming shortened V by 4 bases and J by 7 bases, and 17 bases separated the two germline ends. Germline-derived CDR1 and CDR2 are MNHEY and SVGAGI. The CDR3 is 14 amino acids. CDR3 in DNA: TGTGCCAGCAGTTCAGGGACCCCGTCGGGTGAGCAGTACTTC. Protein product: CASSSGTPSGEQYF.

This chain links TRBV29-1 with TRBJ1-2, with a weak D call TRBD1 (5 bases). CDR1 is SQVTM, CDR2 ANQGSEA, per germline. The V end was cut by 3 bases, the J end by 2 bases, with 13 bases between. This CDR3 comprises 14 residues. The chain's CDR3 is CSVDVGGLNYGYTF. Here the CDR3 DNA reads TGCAGCGTTGATGTGGGGGGACTAAACTATGGCTACACCTTC.

V usage is TRBV5-1 and J usage is TRBJ2-3, with 9 positions matching TRBD2. The germline V gene has CDR1 SGHRS and CDR2 YFSETQ. This CDR3 comprises 15 residues. Trimming removed 3 bases from V and 4 bases from J; junction bases left unmatched: 6. The CDR3 loop reads CASSWRGGQPDTQYF. The CDR3 DNA follows: TGCGCCAGCAGCTGGCGGGGGGGCCAGCCAGATACGCAGTATTTT.

The J gene is TRBJ1-4, the V gene TRBV24-1; D call uncertain. The CDR3 is 15 amino acids. V gave up 7 bases and J gave up 5 bases, with 16 bases separating them. Germline CDR1 KGHDR, CDR2 SFDVKD. CDR3 protein: CATSDGRIANEKLFF. The CDR3 region has the DNA TGTGCCACCAGCGACGGACGGATTGCCAATGAAAAACTGTTTTTT.

This clonotype was seen more than once but under ten times. The chain combines TRBV7-6 with TRBJ2-1, with TRBD2 identical over 12 bases. The germline V gene has CDR1 SGHVS and CDR2 FNYEAQ. The CDR3 has 17 residues. J was trimmed by 7 bases and V by 2 bases; bases with no gene match: 9. In DNA, the CDR3 is TGTGCCAGCAGCTTAAGTCTAGCGGGAGGGACAGAGAATGAGCAGTTCTTC. Translating it yields CASSLSLAGGTENEQFF. The full variable domain, completed using reference TRBV7-6 and TRBJ2-1, is GAGVSQSPRYKVTKRGQDVALRCDPISGHVSLYWYRQALGQGPEFLTYFNYEAQQDKSGLPNDRFSAERPEGSISTLTIQRTEQRDSAMYRCASSLSLAGGTENEQFFGPGTRLTVL.

The CDR3 reads CASSLQPGLAGSGANVLTF. CDR3 coding DNA: TGCGCCAGCAGCTTGCAGCCAGGACTAGCGGGCTCTGGGGCCAACGTCCTGACTTTC. The chain carries TRBV5-1 and TRBJ2-6; 11 bases map to TRBD2. The V gene's germline CDR1 is SGHRS and CDR2 YFSETQ. This CDR3 has 19 amino acids. After removal of 1 base from V and 0 bases from J, the junction contained 6 bases not matched to a gene.

The chain joins TRBV27 to TRBJ1-5; no clear D. V was trimmed by 1 base and J by 6 bases, leaving 7 bases between them. This CDR3 has 13 residues. CDR1 is MNHEY and CDR2 is SMNVEV in the germline V gene (reference sequence). CDR3 sequence reads: CASSLLAGQPQHF. The CDR3 DNA sequence: TGTGCCAGCAGTTTATTGGCCGGTCAGCCCCAGCATTTT.